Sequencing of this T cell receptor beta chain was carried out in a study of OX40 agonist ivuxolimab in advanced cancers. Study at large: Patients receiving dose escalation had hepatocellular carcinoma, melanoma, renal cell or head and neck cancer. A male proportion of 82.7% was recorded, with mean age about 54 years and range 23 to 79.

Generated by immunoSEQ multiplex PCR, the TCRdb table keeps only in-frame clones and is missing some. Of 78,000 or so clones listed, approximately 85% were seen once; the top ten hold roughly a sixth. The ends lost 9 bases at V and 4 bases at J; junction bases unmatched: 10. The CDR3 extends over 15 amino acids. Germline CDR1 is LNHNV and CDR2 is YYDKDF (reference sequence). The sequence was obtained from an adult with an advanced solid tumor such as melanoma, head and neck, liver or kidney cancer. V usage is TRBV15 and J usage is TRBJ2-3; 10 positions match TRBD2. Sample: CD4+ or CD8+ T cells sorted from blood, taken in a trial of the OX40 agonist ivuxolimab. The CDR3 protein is CATKRSGRAADTQYF. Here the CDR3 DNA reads TGTGCCACTAAACGGAGCGGGAGGGCCGCAGATACGCAGTATTTT.